Below, 8 T cell receptor beta chains from the same sample are listed, as sequenced in a study of blood T cell repertoires in COVID-19. Produced via immunoSEQ multiplex PCR; TCRdb's table is partial and in-frame only. The data show approximately 250,000 clones, around four fifths seen once. Sequencing was carried out using PBMCs or T cells enriched from blood (not recorded which). All receptors come from a man aged 25-45 years with acute COVID-19.

This clone was seen only once. J is TRBJ1-3 and V is TRBV4-3; D is undetermined. V was pared by 4 bases and J by 4 bases, with 17 bases between. This CDR3 is built from 16 residues. From germline, CDR1 is LGHNA and CDR2 YSLEER. CDR3 sequence: CASSLVIGGLGNTIYF. CDR3 coding DNA: TGCGCCAGCAGCCTGGTAATAGGAGGTTTGGGAAACACCATATATTTT.

V and J are TRBV3-1 (or the pseudogene TRBV3-2) and TRBJ2-6; D is unresolved. Per germline, CDR1 LGHDT and CDR2 YNNKEL (reference sequence). V lost 5 bases and J lost 0, with 14 bases in between. This CDR3 is 17 amino acids long. For the CDR3, the DNA is TGTGCCAGCAGCAAGAGTCCGGTCTCCTCTGGGGCCAACGTCCTGACTTTC. It translates to CASSKSPVSSGANVLTF.

The gene calls are TRBV4-1 and TRBJ1-1; D gene ambiguous. The CDR3 runs to 12 residues. Germline V gives CDR1 MGHRA, CDR2 YSYEKL. The V end was cut by 5 bases, the J end by 8 bases, with 12 bases between. DNA of the CDR3: TGCGCCAGCAGCGCCGGGGTAGCCGAAGCTTTCTTT. It codes for CASSAGVAEAFF.

The gene calls are TRBV27 and TRBJ2-1; 8 bases agree with TRBD1. Trimming removed 6 bases from V and 2 bases from J; junction bases left unmatched: 6. The CDR3 runs 15 residues. From germline, CDR1 is MNHEY and CDR2 SMNVEV (reference sequence). This chain's CDR3 is CASSLRDRPYNEQFF. In nucleotides, the CDR3 is TGTGCCAGCAGCCTCCGGGACAGGCCCTACAATGAGCAGTTCTTC.

There are a few counts of this clone. The CDR3 bases are TGTGCCAGCAGCTTAGGTCGACTAGCGTTGAATAAAAAAGAGACCCAGTACTTC. Encoded protein: CASSLGRLALNKKETQYF. This chain connects TRBV7-2 to TRBJ2-5; 8 bases are a match to TRBD2. Germline V gene sequence: CDR1 SGHTA, CDR2 FQGNSA. V dropped 1 base and J dropped 3; count of bases not matched to a gene: 13. This CDR3 comprises 18 residues.

This clone was picked up one time. J is TRBJ2-1 and V is TRBV12-3 or TRBV12-4, with 7 bases fitting TRBD2. This CDR3 is 12 amino acids long. The trim removed 8 bases at V and 4 bases at J, leaving 2 bases unmatched. The CDR3 coding sequence is TGTGCCAGCGGGGGGGGATACAATGAGCAGTTCTTC. As protein: CASGGGYNEQFF.

The rearrangement uses TRBV5-1 and TRBJ1-4, with TRBD1 as a possible D gene (6 bases). From germline, CDR1 is SGHRS and CDR2 YFSETQ. Trimming stripped 5 bases from V and 2 bases from J, with 10 bases between. The CDR3 is 14 residues long. The CDR3 here is CASSPDSTNEKLFF. Written as DNA, the CDR3 is TGCGCCAGCAGTCCGGACAGTACTAATGAAAAACTGTTTTTT.

V usage is TRBV4-1 and J usage is TRBJ1-5; D may be TRBD1 (6 bases). The V gene's germline CDR1 is MGHRA and CDR2 YSYEKL. Trimming left V 1 base short and J 9 bases short, with 16 bases between. The CDR3 is made up of 15 amino acids. The CDR3 DNA follows: TGCGCCAGCAGCCAAGTAGGCGCGGGGGCTGGGCCCCAGCATTTT. Translating it yields CASSQVGAGAGPQHF.